This T cell receptor (beta chain) emerged from a study of blood T cell repertoires in COVID-19. Profiling relied on immunoSEQ multiplex PCR, and the TCRdb table lists in-frame clones only, not all of them. The sample holds roughly 250,000 clones; 85% are singletons and the top ten take around 0.98%. V lost 2 bases and J lost 2; bases outside the gene matches: 5. Germline CDR1 MNHNS, CDR2 SASEGT. The CDR3 is made up of 16 amino acids. Sequencing used peripheral blood. This TCR came from a man aged 40-55 years with acute or convalescent COVID-19. The chain employs TRBV6-1 and TRBJ2-7; the match to TRBD2 covers 11 bases. The CDR3 nucleotides read TGTGCCAGCAGTGAATCCCTAGCGGGGGGTGCCTACGAGCAGTACTTC. This translates into CASSESLAGGAYEQYF.